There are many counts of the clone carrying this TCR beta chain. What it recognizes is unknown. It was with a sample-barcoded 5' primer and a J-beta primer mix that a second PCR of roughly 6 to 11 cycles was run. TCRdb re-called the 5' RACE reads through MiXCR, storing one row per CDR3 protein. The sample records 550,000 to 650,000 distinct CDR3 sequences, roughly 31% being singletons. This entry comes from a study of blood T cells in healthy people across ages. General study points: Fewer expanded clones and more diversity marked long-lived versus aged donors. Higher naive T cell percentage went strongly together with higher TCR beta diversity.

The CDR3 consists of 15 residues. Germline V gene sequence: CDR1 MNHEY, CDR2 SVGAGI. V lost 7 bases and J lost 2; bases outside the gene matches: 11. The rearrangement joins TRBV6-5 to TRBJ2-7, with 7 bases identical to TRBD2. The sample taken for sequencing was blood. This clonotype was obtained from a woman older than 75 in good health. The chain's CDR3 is CASTREASGAYEQYF. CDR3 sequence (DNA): TGTGCCAGCACCCGAGAGGCTAGCGGTGCCTACGAGCAGTACTTC.